The following is a T cell receptor (beta chain) sequence with its context. Original analysis: Researchers report that nucleated cell counts were estimated from reference gene primer amplification. Measured with immunoSEQ multiplex PCR; TCRdb has only the in-frame clones, and not every one. That table supplies the V and J calls and clone size; D and trimming were determined from the DNA. The sample comprises under 250,000 clones, around four fifths of which are singletons, and 2.5% to 3.5% rests with the top ten. The sample belongs to a study of blood T cell repertoires in COVID-19. V gave up 7 bases and J gave up 4 bases, with 19 bases separating them. CDR1 and CDR2 from the germline V gene are LNHDA and SQIVND (reference sequence). The CDR3 is 15 residues long.

This TCR was recovered from a man aged 45 to 65 with active or convalescent COVID-19. V and J are TRBV19 and TRBJ1-1; D unclear. The specimen sequenced was peripheral blood. The CDR3 reads CASIGLSARSTEAFF. The CDR3 bases are TGTGCCAGTATAGGACTTTCGGCAAGAAGCACTGAAGCTTTCTTT. Drawing the rest from reference TRBV19 and TRBJ1-1, the complete variable domain is DGGITQSPKYLFRKEGQNVTLSCEQNLNHDAMYWYRQDPGQGLRLIYYSQIVNDFQKGDIAEGYSVSREKKESFPLTVTSAQKNPTAFYLCASIGLSARSTEAFFGQGTRLTVV.